These T cell receptor beta chains were read from a single sample in a study of cytomegalovirus exposure and HLA in healthy donors. The data were produced by immunoSEQ multiplex PCR, yet TCRdb's version contains in-frame clones alone and is incomplete. The profile covers 95,000 to 100,000 clones, with roughly four fifths appearing a single time and about 10% taken by the ten largest. Sequencing input: PBMCs. These receptors were collected from a man over 45 in good health and CMV-seronegative. The CDR3 runs from the conserved cysteine through the conserved F or W. Fields, in order: J gene, clone size, V gene, D gene, CDR3 DNA, CDR3 protein. D genes are given only for firm matches. Part of the rows lack a size; the others show once, few, many or a class for expanded clones.

J gene: TRBJ2-1; clone size: .; V gene: TRBV7-2; D gene: .; CDR3 DNA: TGTGCCAGCAGCTTAGCGCGGAGCGCGCTCAATGAGCAGTTCTTC; CDR3 protein: CASSLARSALNEQFF
J gene: TRBJ2-5; clone size: .; V gene: TRBV6-1; D gene: TRBD2; CDR3 DNA: TGTGCCAGCAACAGACTAGCGGCTATTCAGGAGACCCAGTACTTC; CDR3 protein: CASNRLAAIQETQYF
J gene: TRBJ2-3; clone size: few; V gene: TRBV5-4; D gene: TRBD1; CDR3 DNA: TGTGCCAGCAGCTTGACAGGGGCCGTCACAGATACGCAGTATTTT; CDR3 protein: CASSLTGAVTDTQYF
J gene: TRBJ1-6; clone size: .; V gene: TRBV7-2; D gene: .; CDR3 DNA: TGTGCCAGCAGCTTAGCAGGGGCCGGTTCACCCCTCCACTTT; CDR3 protein: CASSLAGAGSPLHF
J gene: TRBJ1-3; clone size: .; V gene: TRBV30; D gene: .; CDR3 DNA: TGTGCCTGGAAACCAGGCAGGGTTGGAAACACCATATATTTT; CDR3 protein: CAWKPGRVGNTIYF
J gene: TRBJ2-1; clone size: .; V gene: TRBV15; D gene: TRBD2; CDR3 DNA: TGTGCCACCAGTTCCTTCCTTAGCGGGGTAACGAGGAATGAGCAGTTCTTC; CDR3 protein: CATSSFLSGVTRNEQFF
J gene: TRBJ2-1; clone size: .; V gene: TRBV6-6; D gene: TRBD2; CDR3 DNA: TGTGCCAGCGGCCCCGGGACTAGCAGGACAAATGAGCAGTTCTTC; CDR3 protein: CASGPGTSRTNEQFF
J gene: TRBJ2-1; clone size: few; V gene: TRBV4-1; D gene: TRBD1; CDR3 DNA: TGCGCCAGCAGCGAAGGACAGGGGGCTTACAATGAGCAGTTCTTC; CDR3 protein: CASSEGQGAYNEQFF
J gene: TRBJ2-5; clone size: .; V gene: TRBV5-6; D gene: TRBD1; CDR3 DNA: TGTGCCAGCAGCCAACAGGGGGCAGAGACCCAGTACTTC; CDR3 protein: CASSQQGAETQYF
J gene: TRBJ1-4; clone size: .; V gene: TRBV30; D gene: .; CDR3 DNA: TGTGCCTGGAGTGTTTGGCAGGGCCGGGAAAAACTGTTTTTT; CDR3 protein: CAWSVWQGREKLFF
J gene: TRBJ2-2; clone size: .; V gene: TRBV7-9; D gene: TRBD2; CDR3 DNA: TGTTCCAGCAGCTGGACTAGCGGGAGCACCGGGGAGCTGTTTTTT; CDR3 protein: CSSSWTSGSTGELFF
J gene: TRBJ1-2; clone size: .; V gene: TRBV5-1; D gene: .; CDR3 DNA: TGCGCCAGCAGCGTTGACCTGGGCGCAGGGTCGAGTGGCTACACCTTC; CDR3 protein: CASSVDLGAGSSGYTF
J gene: TRBJ2-1; clone size: .; V gene: TRBV7-2; D gene: .; CDR3 DNA: TGTGCCAGCAGCTCCACGTGGCCCAATGAGCAGTTCTTC; CDR3 protein: CASSSTWPNEQFF
J gene: TRBJ2-7; clone size: many; V gene: TRBV6-1; D gene: .; CDR3 DNA: TGTGCCAGCAGTGAAGAGGAGGGGTCCTCCTACGAGCAGTACTTC; CDR3 protein: CASSEEEGSSYEQYF
J gene: TRBJ2-6; clone size: .; V gene: TRBV19; D gene: .; CDR3 DNA: TGTGCCAGTCGACACTCTGGGGCCAACGTCCTGACTTTC; CDR3 protein: CASRHSGANVLTF
J gene: TRBJ1-4; clone size: .; V gene: TRBV5-5; D gene: .; CDR3 DNA: TGTGCCAGCAGCTTTTCCCCACTCTATGAAAAACTGTTTTTT; CDR3 protein: CASSFSPLYEKLFF
J gene: TRBJ2-7; clone size: .; V gene: TRBV13; D gene: .; CDR3 DNA: TGTGCCAGCAGCCGAGACTCGGTAAACGAGCAGTACTTC; CDR3 protein: CASSRDSVNEQYF
J gene: TRBJ1-2; clone size: .; V gene: TRBV27; D gene: .; CDR3 DNA: TGTGCCAGCAGTCCCCCTTCGGCAGGCGCGGGGGGCTACACCTTC; CDR3 protein: CASSPPSAGAGGYTF
J gene: TRBJ2-5; clone size: .; V gene: TRBV21-1; D gene: .; CDR3 DNA: TGTGCCAGCCATGGGGGGTCTGGAGAGACCCAGTACTTC; CDR3 protein: CASHGGSGETQYF
J gene: TRBJ1-5; clone size: .; V gene: TRBV6-6; D gene: TRBD1; CDR3 DNA: TGTGCCAGCAGCTGGGGACAGGGGCCCAATCAGCCCCAGCATTTT; CDR3 protein: CASSWGQGPNQPQHF
J gene: TRBJ1-5; clone size: .; V gene: TRBV6-5; D gene: TRBD1; CDR3 DNA: TGTGCCAGCAGTACCGGACAGGGGGGTCAGCCCCAGCATTTT; CDR3 protein: CASSTGQGGQPQHF
J gene: TRBJ1-2; clone size: .; V gene: TRBV28; D gene: TRBD1; CDR3 DNA: TGTGCCAGCAGCAACTCCGGGACAGGCTTTCTAGGCTACACCTTC; CDR3 protein: CASSNSGTGFLGYTF
J gene: TRBJ2-1; clone size: .; V gene: TRBV11-2; D gene: .; CDR3 DNA: TGTGCCAGCAGCTTCCTGGACATCCCCCTCGATGAGCAGTTCTTC; CDR3 protein: CASSFLDIPLDEQFF
J gene: TRBJ1-1; clone size: few; V gene: TRBV7-2; D gene: .; CDR3 DNA: TGTGCCAGCAAGGTGGCGGGCCAAGCTTTCTTT; CDR3 protein: CASKVAGQAFF
J gene: TRBJ1-6; clone size: few; V gene: TRBV7-2; D gene: TRBD1; CDR3 DNA: TGTGCCAGCAGCGGCCGGACAGGCCTAAATTCACCCCTCCACTTT; CDR3 protein: CASSGRTGLNSPLHF
J gene: TRBJ2-7; clone size: few; V gene: TRBV4-3; D gene: .; CDR3 DNA: TGCGCCAGCAGCTTACAATCCCGAGGTCAGAGCGAGCAGTACTTC; CDR3 protein: CASSLQSRGQSEQYF
J gene: TRBJ2-3; clone size: .; V gene: TRBV5-1; D gene: TRBD1; CDR3 DNA: TGCGCCAGCAGCTCGGGGACAGGCCGAAGCACAGATACGCAGTATTTT; CDR3 protein: CASSSGTGRSTDTQYF
J gene: TRBJ2-7; clone size: once; V gene: TRBV5-5; D gene: TRBD1; CDR3 DNA: TGTGCCAGCAGCCCGGACAGGACCGAGCAGTACTTC; CDR3 protein: CASSPDRTEQYF
J gene: TRBJ2-5; clone size: few; V gene: TRBV19; D gene: .; CDR3 DNA: TGTGCCAGTAGCCCCCGGACACAAGAGACCCAGTACTTC; CDR3 protein: CASSPRTQETQYF
J gene: TRBJ2-3; clone size: .; V gene: TRBV5-5; D gene: TRBD1; CDR3 DNA: TGTGCCAGCAGCTTGGGACAGGGCGTGGATACGCAGTATTTT; CDR3 protein: CASSLGQGVDTQYF
J gene: TRBJ2-7; clone size: .; V gene: TRBV28; D gene: TRBD1; CDR3 DNA: TGTGCCAGCAGAACTGCGGGACAGGGAACCTACGAGCAGTACTTC; CDR3 protein: CASRTAGQGTYEQYF
J gene: TRBJ2-7; clone size: .; V gene: TRBV6-6; D gene: TRBD1; CDR3 DNA: TGTGCCAGCACCATGACAGGGGATCGGGACGAGCAGTACTTC; CDR3 protein: CASTMTGDRDEQYF
J gene: TRBJ1-4; clone size: once; V gene: TRBV30; D gene: TRBD1; CDR3 DNA: TGTGCCTGCCGTCTAACAGGGGGCAGGGAAAAACTGTTTTTT; CDR3 protein: CACRLTGGREKLFF
J gene: TRBJ2-7; clone size: .; V gene: TRBV11-3; D gene: .; CDR3 DNA: TGTGCCAGCAGCTTGGGAGCTAGAGCAGAGCAGTACTTC; CDR3 protein: CASSLGARAEQYF
J gene: TRBJ1-2; clone size: .; V gene: TRBV6-1; D gene: TRBD1; CDR3 DNA: TGTGCCAGCAGTAAGGCGGGACAGGTGGGATTCTACACCTTC; CDR3 protein: CASSKAGQVGFYTF
J gene: TRBJ2-1; clone size: .; V gene: TRBV6-5; D gene: .; CDR3 DNA: TGTGCCAGCAGTTACTCCCGGACATTACCCGAGCAGTTCTTC; CDR3 protein: CASSYSRTLPEQFF
J gene: TRBJ2-7; clone size: .; V gene: TRBV7-9; D gene: .; CDR3 DNA: TGTGCCAGCAGATTGGAGAGTAGCGACGAGCAGTACTTC; CDR3 protein: CASRLESSDEQYF
J gene: TRBJ1-3; clone size: .; V gene: TRBV30; D gene: .; CDR3 DNA: TGTGCCTGGAGTGTACGAGGGTCCGGAAACACCATATATTTT; CDR3 protein: CAWSVRGSGNTIYF
J gene: TRBJ2-1; clone size: .; V gene: TRBV7-3; D gene: TRBD2; CDR3 DNA: TGTGCCAGCAGCCGTAGCGGGGGGGCGAATGAGCAGTTCTTC; CDR3 protein: CASSRSGGANEQFF
J gene: TRBJ1-2; clone size: .; V gene: TRBV5-4; D gene: .; CDR3 DNA: TGTGCCAGCAGACTGGGGCAGAACTATGGCTACACCTTC; CDR3 protein: CASRLGQNYGYTF
J gene: TRBJ2-1; clone size: .; V gene: TRBV11-2; D gene: .; CDR3 DNA: TGTGCCAGCAGCTTAGATGAGGGATACTCCTACAATGAGCAGTTCTTC; CDR3 protein: CASSLDEGYSYNEQFF
J gene: TRBJ1-4; clone size: .; V gene: TRBV7-7; D gene: TRBD1; CDR3 DNA: TGTGCTAGCAGCCCTAGCGTGGGACAGTATGAAAAACTGTTTTTT; CDR3 protein: CASSPSVGQYEKLFF